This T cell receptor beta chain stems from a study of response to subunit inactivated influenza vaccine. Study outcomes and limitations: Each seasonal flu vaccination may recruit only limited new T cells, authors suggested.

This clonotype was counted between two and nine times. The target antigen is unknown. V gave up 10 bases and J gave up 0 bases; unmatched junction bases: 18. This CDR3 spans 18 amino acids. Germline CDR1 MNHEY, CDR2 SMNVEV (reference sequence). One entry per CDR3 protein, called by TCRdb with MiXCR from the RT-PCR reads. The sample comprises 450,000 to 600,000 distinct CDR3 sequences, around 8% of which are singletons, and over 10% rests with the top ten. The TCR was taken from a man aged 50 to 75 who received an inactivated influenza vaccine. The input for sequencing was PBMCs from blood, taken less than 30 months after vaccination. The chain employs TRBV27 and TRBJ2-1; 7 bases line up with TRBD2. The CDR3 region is CATTGGGIGGSSYNEQFF. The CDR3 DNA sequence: TGTGCCACAACTGGGGGGGGAATAGGTGGGAGCTCCTACAATGAGCAGTTCTTC.